This entry is about one TCR beta chain. This entry is derived from a study of blood T cell repertoires in COVID-19. Study overall: There were acute and convalescent COVID-19 samples, and they came from the United States, Italy and Spain. From T cells, B-cell-depleted T cells, or PBMCs came the material, which was cDNA or gDNA.

The CDR3 is made up of 14 amino acids. Source study methods: Amplifying reference gene primers gave estimates of nucleated cell counts. Libraries were prepared by immunoSEQ multiplex PCR; TCRdb keeps only in-frame clonotypes and omits some of them. The DNA was the basis for D and trimming; V, J and clone size are from that table. The sample holds a few hundred thousand clones, 80% to 90% seen once. The TCR comes from a woman aged 80 or older with acute or convalescent COVID-19. V usage is TRBV12-2 and J usage is TRBJ1-2; no DNA check was done on the table's D call, TRBD1. TRBV12-2 is listed as a pseudogene. The specimen was peripheral blood. The CDR3 is CASRPPGQVLGYTF. CDR3 DNA sequence: TGTGCAAGTCGCCCACCGGGACAGGTGCTTGGCTACACCTTC.